This TCR beta chain was identified during a study of shared clonotypes between healthy human individuals. Broader study findings: Non-shared clonotypes had lower generation probabilities than clonotypes shared by all four sorted-subset donors. Clonotypes that were shared across four donors made up approximately 5% of naive CD4 clonotypes.

There are a few counts of this clone. The antigen is unknown. The identical CDR3 is also encoded by other nucleotide sequences in the sample. Healthy adults negative for HIV, lacking recent acute infections or vaccinations, served as donors. TCRdb's copy holds only in-frame clones and misses some; the assay was immunoSEQ multiplex PCR. Counted here are more than 850,000 clones, 70% to 80% occurring once; the ten biggest clones make up approximately 0.5%. The TCR comes from a man between 18 and 29 years old in good health. Some clones in this sample may be carry-over from other donors' samples. Sequenced sample: memory CD4+ T cells from PBMCs. The subset denotes: CD45RA-negative fraction.

DNA of the CDR3: TGCGCCAGCAGCTTGGACGGGAACTATGGCTACACCTTC. Translation gives CASSLDGNYGYTF. This chain joins TRBV5-1 and TRBJ1-2; D is unresolved. This CDR3 contains 13 residues. The V end lost 0 bases, the J end lost 2 bases, and 5 bases lay between the germline ends. CDR1 and CDR2 from the germline V gene are SGHRS and YFSETQ.